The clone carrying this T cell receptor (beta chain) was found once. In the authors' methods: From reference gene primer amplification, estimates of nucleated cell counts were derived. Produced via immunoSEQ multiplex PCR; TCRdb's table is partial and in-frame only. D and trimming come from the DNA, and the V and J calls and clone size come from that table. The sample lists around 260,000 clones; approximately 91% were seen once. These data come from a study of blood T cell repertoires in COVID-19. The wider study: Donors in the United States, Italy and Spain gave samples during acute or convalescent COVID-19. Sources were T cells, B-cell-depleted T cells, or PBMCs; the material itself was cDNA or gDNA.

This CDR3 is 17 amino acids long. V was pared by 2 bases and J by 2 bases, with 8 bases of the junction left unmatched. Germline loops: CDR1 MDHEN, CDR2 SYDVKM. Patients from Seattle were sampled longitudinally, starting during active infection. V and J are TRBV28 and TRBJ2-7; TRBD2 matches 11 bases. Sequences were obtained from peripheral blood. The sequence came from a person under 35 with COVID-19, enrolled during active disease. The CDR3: CASSLPGLADFAYEQYF. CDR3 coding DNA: TGTGCCAGCAGTTTACCGGGACTAGCGGACTTCGCCTACGAGCAGTACTTC.